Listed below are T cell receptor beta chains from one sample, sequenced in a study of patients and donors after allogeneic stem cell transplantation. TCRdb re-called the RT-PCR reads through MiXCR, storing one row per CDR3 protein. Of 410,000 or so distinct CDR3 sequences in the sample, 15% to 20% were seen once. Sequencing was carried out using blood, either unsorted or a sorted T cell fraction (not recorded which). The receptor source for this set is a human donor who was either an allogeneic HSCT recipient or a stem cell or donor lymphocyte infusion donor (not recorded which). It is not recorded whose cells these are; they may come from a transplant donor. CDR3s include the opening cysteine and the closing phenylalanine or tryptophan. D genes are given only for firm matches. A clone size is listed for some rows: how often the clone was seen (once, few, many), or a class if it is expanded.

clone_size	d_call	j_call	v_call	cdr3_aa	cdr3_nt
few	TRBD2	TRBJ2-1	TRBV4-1	CASSHYPPGTSDNEQFF	TGCGCCAGCAGCCACTACCCCCCGGGGACTAGTGACAATGAGCAGTTCTTC
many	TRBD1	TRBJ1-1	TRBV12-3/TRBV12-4	CASSDTRDRGPITEAFF	TGTGCCAGCAGTGACACCCGGGACAGGGGGCCAATCACTGAAGCTTTCTTT
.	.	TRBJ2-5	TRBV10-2	CASSVPRGKKETQYF	TGCGCCAGCAGTGTCCCGAGGGGCAAAAAAGAGACCCAGTACTTC
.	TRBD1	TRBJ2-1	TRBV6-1	CASTSRGRDYNEQFF	TGTGCCAGCACCAGCAGGGGGCGCGACTACAATGAGCAGTTCTTC
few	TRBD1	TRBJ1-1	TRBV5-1	CASRPGTGKIFLGEAFF	TGCGCCAGCAGGCCCGGGACAGGTAAAATCTTCCTTGGCGAAGCTTTCTTT
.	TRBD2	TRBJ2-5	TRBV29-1	CSVEAGGPETQYF	TGCAGCGTTGAGGCGGGAGGGCCAGAGACCCAGTACTTC
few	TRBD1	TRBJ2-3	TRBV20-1	CSVRQGARTDTQYF	TGCAGTGTTAGACAGGGGGCGCGGACAGATACGCAGTATTTT
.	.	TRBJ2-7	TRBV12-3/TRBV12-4	CASSMGNIYEQYF	TGTGCCAGCAGTATGGGGAATATCTACGAGCAGTACTTC
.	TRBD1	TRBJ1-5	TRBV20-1	CSASMGQGWQPQHF	TGCAGTGCTAGTATGGGACAGGGGTGGCAGCCCCAGCATTTT
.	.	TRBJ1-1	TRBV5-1	CASSYQALGATEAFF	TGCGCCAGCAGCTATCAGGCCCTGGGGGCCACTGAAGCTTTCTTT
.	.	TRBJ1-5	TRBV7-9	CASSLHEGTNQPQHF	TGTGCCAGCAGCTTACACGAGGGGACCAATCAGCCCCAGCATTTT
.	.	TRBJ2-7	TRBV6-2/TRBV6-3	CASSYSGVPIEQYF	TGTGCCAGCAGTTATTCAGGGGTTCCCATCGAGCAGTACTTC
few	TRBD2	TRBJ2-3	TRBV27	CASSPRLAGAYTDTQYF	TGTGCCAGCAGTCCTCGACTAGCGGGGGCCTACACAGATACGCAGTATTTT
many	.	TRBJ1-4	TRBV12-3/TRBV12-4	CASSHFLSDNEKLFF	TGTGCCAGCAGCCACTTTTTGTCGGATAATGAAAAACTGTTTTTT
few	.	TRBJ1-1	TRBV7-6	CASSPSVAGVGTEAFF	TGTGCCAGCAGCCCCTCGGTAGCAGGGGTTGGCACTGAAGCTTTCTTT
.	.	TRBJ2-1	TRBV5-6	CASSLGRSGEQFF	TGTGCCAGCAGCTTAGGACGATCGGGGGAGCAGTTCTTC
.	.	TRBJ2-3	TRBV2	CASRAPQDTQYF	TGTGCCAGCAGGGCCCCACAAGATACGCAGTATTTT
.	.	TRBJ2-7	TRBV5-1	CASSRTSPLGGTQEQYF	TGCGCCAGCAGCCGGACTTCGCCTCTTGGCGGGACTCAGGAGCAGTACTTC